The sequence of this TCR beta chain was determined in a study of CD8+ T cells in alopecia areata. Study-wide results and limits: One nonresponder makes the tie between baseline CD8+ expansion and response uncertain. There were also resident alphabeta T cells of normal skin sequenced in scalp samples.

Regarding treatment: oral pan-JAK inhibitor, 5-10 mg twice daily. Alopecia areata patients provided lesional scalp punch biopsies and peripheral blood. A remark on this clone: Its antigen is unidentified.

cDNA reverse transcribed from extracted RNA served as the sequencing template. Only in-frame clones appear in the TCRdb table, and some are missing; sequencing was by immunoSEQ multiplex PCR. This sample has about 120,000 clones, with 50% to 55% found just once. Germline CDR1 and CDR2: MNHNY and SVGAGI (reference sequence). Trimming shortened V by 3 bases and J by 0 bases, and 13 bases separated the two germline ends. The CDR3 is made up of 16 amino acids. The sequence was collected from a human donor with alopecia areata. The genes are TRBV6-6 and TRBJ2-3; D may be TRBD1 (6 bases). Source: CD4+ T cells sorted from blood, taken at week 4, from a patient treated with tofacitinib. The CDR3 loop is CASSYVSGASTDTQYF. The CDR3 coding sequence is TGTGCCAGCAGTTATGTGTCAGGGGCTAGCACAGATACGCAGTATTTT.